This T cell receptor beta chain was documented in a study of blood T cell repertoires in COVID-19. In the study overall: T cells, B-cell-depleted T cells, or PBMCs provided the cDNA or gDNA that served as material.

Method: immunoSEQ multiplex PCR; TCRdb's copy keeps in-frame clones and lacks some. Counted here are 130,000 to 150,000 clones, about four fifths occurring once; the ten biggest clones make up roughly 3.6%. The CDR3 loop spans 20 amino acids. Germline V CDR1 and CDR2: SNHLY, FYNNEI. The germline V and J ends were trimmed by 3 bases and 5 bases, with 29 bases remaining between them. This TCR was recovered from a man aged 65 to 79 who had recovered from COVID-19. The sample was peripheral blood. The genes are TRBV2 and TRBJ1-3, with TRBD1 as a possible D gene (6 bases). CDR3 in DNA: TGTGCCAGCAGTGACCCACGGGACAATAGGGATCGGGCACCTAGAAACACCATATATTTT. It encodes CASSDPRDNRDRAPRNTIYF. Full variable domain (remainder filled in from reference TRBV2 and TRBJ1-3): EPEVTQTPSHQVTQMGQEVILRCVPISNHLYFYWYRQILGQKVEFLVSFYNNEISEKSEIFDDQFSVERPDGSNFTLKIRSTKLEDSAMYFCASSDPRDNRDRAPRNTIYFGEGSWLTVV.